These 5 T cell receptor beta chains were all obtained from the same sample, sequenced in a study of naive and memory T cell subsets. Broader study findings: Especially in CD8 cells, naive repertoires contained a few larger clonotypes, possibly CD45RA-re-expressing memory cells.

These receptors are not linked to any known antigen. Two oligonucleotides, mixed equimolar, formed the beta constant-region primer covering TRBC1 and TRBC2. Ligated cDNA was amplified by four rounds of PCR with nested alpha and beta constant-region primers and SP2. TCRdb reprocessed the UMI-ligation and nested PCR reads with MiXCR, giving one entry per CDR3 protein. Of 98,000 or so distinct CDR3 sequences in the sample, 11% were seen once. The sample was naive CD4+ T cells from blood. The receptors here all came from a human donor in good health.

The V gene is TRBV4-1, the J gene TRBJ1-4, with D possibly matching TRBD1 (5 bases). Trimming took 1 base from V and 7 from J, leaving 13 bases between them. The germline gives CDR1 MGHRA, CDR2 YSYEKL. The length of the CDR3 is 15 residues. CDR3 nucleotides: TGCGCCAGCAGCCAAGCCCGGACACTTATTGAAAAACTGTTTTTT. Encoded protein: CASSQARTLIEKLFF.

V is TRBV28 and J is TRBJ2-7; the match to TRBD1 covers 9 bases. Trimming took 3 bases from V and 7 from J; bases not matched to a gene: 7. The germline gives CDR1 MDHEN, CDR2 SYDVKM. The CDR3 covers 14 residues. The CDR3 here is CASSFLGQGGEQYF. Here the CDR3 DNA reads TGTGCCAGCAGTTTCCTGGGACAGGGTGGAGAGCAGTACTTC.

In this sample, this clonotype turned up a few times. The CDR3 DNA sequence: TGCAGTGCTAGCGGAAGCGGGGGCGACTACAATGAGCAGTTCTTC. The encoded protein is CSASGSGGDYNEQFF. V and J are TRBV20-1 and TRBJ2-1, with 8 bases fitting TRBD2. This CDR3 is 15 amino acids long. The J segment lost 3 bases and the V segment lost 3 bases, leaving 7 bases of the junction unmatched. The germline V gene encodes CDR1 DFQATT and CDR2 SNEGSKA (reference sequence).

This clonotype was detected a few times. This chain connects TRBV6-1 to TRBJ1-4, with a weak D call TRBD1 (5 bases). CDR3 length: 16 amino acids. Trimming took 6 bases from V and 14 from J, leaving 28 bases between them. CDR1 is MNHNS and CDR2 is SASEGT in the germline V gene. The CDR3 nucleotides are TGTGCCAGCAGCCCTATGGGGACCCAGATGGTAGGAACGCTGTTTTTT. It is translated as CASSPMGTQMVGTLFF.

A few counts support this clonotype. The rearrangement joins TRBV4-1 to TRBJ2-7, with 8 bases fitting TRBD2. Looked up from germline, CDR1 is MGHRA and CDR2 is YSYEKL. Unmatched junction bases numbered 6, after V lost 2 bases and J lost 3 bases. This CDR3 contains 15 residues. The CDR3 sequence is CASSQPGRGGYEQYF. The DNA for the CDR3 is TGCGCCAGCAGCCAACCCGGGAGGGGGGGCTACGAGCAGTACTTC.